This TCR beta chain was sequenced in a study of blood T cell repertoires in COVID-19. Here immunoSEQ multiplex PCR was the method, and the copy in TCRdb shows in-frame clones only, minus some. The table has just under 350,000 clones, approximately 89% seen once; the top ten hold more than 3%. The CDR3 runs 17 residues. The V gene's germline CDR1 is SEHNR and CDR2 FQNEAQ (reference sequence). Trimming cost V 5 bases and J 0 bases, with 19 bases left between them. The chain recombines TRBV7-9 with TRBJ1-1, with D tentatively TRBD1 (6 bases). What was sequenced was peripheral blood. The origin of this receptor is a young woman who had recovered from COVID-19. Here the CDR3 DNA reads TGTGCCAGCAGCGCTACAGGGATAAGGGGAATGAACACTGAAGCTTTCTTT. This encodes CASSATGIRGMNTEAFF.